The text below deals with one T cell receptor beta chain. What it binds is not known. Genomic DNA served as template for TCR beta VDJ and CDR3 profiling. TCRdb analysed the reads with MiXCR anew, one entry per CDR3 protein. In the table there are about 400,000 distinct CDR3 sequences, 65% to 80% of which are singletons. The sample comes from a study of CD8+CD57+ T cells in acquired aplastic anemia. Turning to the study itself: The mean DNA yield obtained from sorted CD4+ and CD8+ cells came to roughly 3.4 ug. Reads per healthy sample averaged around 10 million (CD4+) and 11 million to 12 million (CD8+). General study points: Researchers report that fewer than 35 CD8+ CDR3 sequences appeared in both patients and controls. The study found no significant CD8+ Simpson's diversity difference between patients and controls.

The CDR3 contains 17 residues. J lost 0 bases, V lost 3 bases, and 3 bases had no gene match. CDR1 is SGHNT and CDR2 is YENEEA in the germline V gene. Sequences were obtained from sorted CD4+, CD8+, or CD8+CD57+ T cells (not recorded which) from PBMCs. The gene calls are TRBV11-3 and TRBJ2-6; 9 nucleotides align to TRBD2. This receptor was taken from a human donor in good health, serving as a control. This CDR3 reads CASSLISGGSGANVLTF. In nucleotides, the CDR3 is TGTGCCAGCAGCTTGATTAGCGGGGGCTCTGGGGCCAACGTCCTGACTTTC.